The rows below give T cell receptor beta chains drawn from one sample of a study of T cells in Graves' hyperthyroidism and ophthalmopathy. In TCRdb, the multiplex PCR reads were re-called with MiXCR into one record per CDR3 protein. The sample records 250,000 to 300,000 distinct CDR3 sequences, more than 14% being singletons. What was sequenced was blood. These receptors came from a woman between 40 and 55 years old with Graves' hyperthyroidism that later progressed to Graves' ophthalmopathy. Each CDR3 is given with its conserved first and last residue. A D gene is named only where the DNA matches it firmly. For some rows the clone size is stated as once, few or many, or as a class when expanded; others skip it.

J gene	V gene	clone size	D gene	CDR3 DNA	CDR3 protein
TRBJ2-3	TRBV5-1	many	TRBD1	TGCGCCAGCAGCGATGGACAGGGTGGAGATACGCAGTATTTT	CASSDGQGGDTQYF
TRBJ1-1	TRBV6-1	many	-	TGTGCCAGCACCACGGGGCAGATCTTCATGAACACTGAAGCTTTCTTT	CASTTGQIFMNTEAFF
TRBJ2-7	TRBV19	-	TRBD2	TGTGCCAGTAGTATGACTAGCGGAGGGGAGCAGTACTTC	CASSMTSGGEQYF
TRBJ2-7	TRBV5-1	-	-	TGCGCCAGCAGCTTGACTCCGGGACCCGCCTACGAGCAGTACTTC	CASSLTPGPAYEQYF
TRBJ2-2	TRBV14	few	TRBD1	TGTGCCAGCAGCCAAGTCGCGACAGGGGGGTTCGGGGAGCTGTTTTTT	CASSQVATGGFGELFF
TRBJ2-3	TRBV6-1	many	-	TGTGCCAGCAGGAAGGGGGAACCCACAGATACGCAGTATTTT	CASRKGEPTDTQYF
TRBJ2-2	TRBV3-1	many	-	TGTGCCAGCAGCCAAGAATTGGACACCGGGGAGCTGTTTTTT	CASSQELDTGELFF
TRBJ2-2	TRBV9	few	TRBD2	TGTGCCAGCAGCGCCTGGCTAGCGGGAGAAGCCGGGGAGCTGTTTTTT	CASSAWLAGEAGELFF
TRBJ2-2	TRBV10-3	many	-	TGTGCCATCAGCTTGGACTCCTTCCGGGGGACCGGGGAGCTGTTTTTT	CAISLDSFRGTGELFF
TRBJ2-5	TRBV24-1	-	-	TGTGCCACCAGTGACGCGGGACCCCATCCCGGGACCCAGTACTTC	CATSDAGPHPGTQYF
TRBJ2-7	TRBV28	many	-	TGTGCCAGCGCAACCCAAGCGCCATACGAGCAGTACTTC	CASATQAPYEQYF
TRBJ2-3	TRBV10-1	few	-	TGCGCCAGCAGTGTCGTTCCCACAGATACGCAGTATTTT	CASSVVPTDTQYF
TRBJ1-5	TRBV13	many	-	TGTGCCAGCAGCTTAACGGGGACAAATAGCAATCAGCCCCAGCATTTT	CASSLTGTNSNQPQHF
TRBJ2-3	TRBV6-2/TRBV6-3	many	-	TGTGCCAGCAGTTACGGGGTCAGAGAAAGTACGCAGTATTTT	CASSYGVRESTQYF
TRBJ2-1	TRBV5-4	many	-	TGTGCCAGCAGCCATCTCTACCGGTCCTACAATGAGCAGTTCTTC	CASSHLYRSYNEQFF
TRBJ2-7	TRBV18	many	-	TGTGCCAGCTCACCAGACTACGAGCAGTACTTC	CASSPDYEQYF
TRBJ1-1	TRBV7-2	many	-	TGTGCCAGCAGCGGGGGGGGGCAGGGAAACACTGAAGCTTTCTTT	CASSGGGQGNTEAFF
TRBJ2-2	TRBV10-3	-	TRBD2	TGTGCCATCAGTGAACCCTTTACTAGCGGGTACACCGGGGAGCTGTTTTTT	CAISEPFTSGYTGELFF
TRBJ2-7	TRBV12-3/TRBV12-4	-	TRBD1	TGTGCCAGCAGTTTGGGGACAGGCGAGCAGTACTTC	CASSLGTGEQYF
TRBJ2-1	TRBV27	many	TRBD2	TGTGCCAGCAGTGAACTAGCGGGAGTTTACAATGAGCAGTTCTTC	CASSELAGVYNEQFF
TRBJ1-1	TRBV28	many	TRBD1	TGTGCCAGCAGTTTATTTGGTAGGGGGCGGGGGAACACTGAAGCTTTCTTT	CASSLFGRGRGNTEAFF
TRBJ1-5	TRBV2	many	-	TGTGCCAGCACCCAGAGCAAAGCGGTGGGCCAGCCCCAGCATTTT	CASTQSKAVGQPQHF
TRBJ2-5	TRBV6-2/TRBV6-3	many	TRBD2	TGTGCCAGCAGCCTCAGGAAAGCGGGGCGGGAGACCCAGTACTTC	CASSLRKAGRETQYF
TRBJ2-6	TRBV28	many	TRBD1	TGTGCCAGCAGTTCTTTAACATACCGCGGACAGGCTGGGGCCAACGTCCTGACTTTC	CASSSLTYRGQAGANVLTF
TRBJ1-5	TRBV28	many	-	TGTGCCAGCAGTTTAGTGGTTGGGGCGCGGCAGCCCCAGCATTTT	CASSLVVGARQPQHF
TRBJ2-5	TRBV30	many	-	TGTGCCTGGAACCCAGACAGGACAGAAGAGACCCAGTACTTC	CAWNPDRTEETQYF
TRBJ2-3	TRBV10-3	many	-	TGTGCCATCAGCCCCCAAAGCGGAGGCACAGATACGCAGTATTTT	CAISPQSGGTDTQYF